Shown below are 27 T cell receptor beta chains from a single sample sequenced in a study of cytomegalovirus exposure and HLA in healthy donors. Primers included in the PCR were 60 Vbeta and 13 Jbeta primers. The method was immunoSEQ multiplex PCR; TCRdb's version includes in-frame clones alone and lacks a portion of them. The sample gives 90,000 to 120,000 clones, about 72% of which show up once; 2% to 3% is in the top ten. The sequencing sample was made of PBMCs. These TCRs come from a man aged 18 to 35 in good health and CMV-seronegative.

This clone occurred once. The V gene is TRBV6-5, the J gene TRBJ1-1; no clear D gene. The CDR3 covers 15 residues. Germline CDR1 is MNHEY and CDR2 is SVGAGI. V lost 4 bases and J lost 1, with 13 bases in between. Here the CDR3 reads CASSFTSAGNTEAFF. CDR3 nucleotide sequence: TGTGCCAGCAGTTTCACTTCTGCGGGGAACACTGAAGCTTTCTTT.

The gene calls are TRBV15 and TRBJ2-1, with D maybe TRBD2 (6 bases). CDR1 is LNHNV, CDR2 YYDKDF, per germline (reference sequence). Trimming took 1 base from V and 7 from J, leaving 17 bases between them. The length of the CDR3 is 16 residues. CDR3 in amino acids: CATSRGPGGRRNEQFF. In DNA, the CDR3 is TGTGCCACCAGCAGAGGCCCCGGAGGGCGGCGGAATGAGCAGTTCTTC.

This chain links TRBV9 with TRBJ2-7, with D tentatively TRBD1 (6 bases). Deletions cut 2 bases from V and 5 bases from J, with 17 bases between. The CDR3 spans 15 residues. The V gene's germline CDR1 is SGDLS and CDR2 YYNGEE. CDR3 DNA: TGTGCCAGCAGCGTCTCGCCTACAGGGTACCACGAGCAGTACTTC. It translates to CASSVSPTGYHEQYF.

The genes are TRBV7-8 and TRBJ1-3; TRBD1 aligns across 8 bases. Unmatched junction bases numbered 18, after V lost 5 bases and J lost 9 bases. CDR1 is SGHVS, CDR2 FQNEAQ, per germline. The CDR3 loop spans 17 amino acids. CDR3 sequence reads: CASSLSDSLGTGATIYF. CDR3 sequence (DNA): TGTGCCAGCAGCCTAAGTGACAGCCTGGGGACAGGAGCCACCATATATTTT. Full variable domain (outside the CDR3, taken from reference TRBV7-8 and TRBJ1-3): GAGVSQSPRYKVAKRGQDVALRCDPISGHVSLFWYQQALGQGPEFLTYFQNEAQLDKSGLPSDRFFAERPEGSVSTLKIQRTQQEDSAVYLCASSLSDSLGTGATIYFGEGSWLTVV.

This clone was detected once. Compared with germline, one end of the junction differs, possibly owing to a read error. This sequence joins TRBV5-4 and TRBJ1-2; 7 positions agree with TRBD1. The CDR3 is 14 residues long. Germline CDR1 reads SGHNT; CDR2 reads YYREEE (reference sequence). Written as DNA, the CDR3 is TGTGCCAGCAGTGCTGGGGACAGACTCTATGGCTACCCCTTC. Translating it yields CASSAGDRLYGYPF.

The chain couples TRBV29-1 to TRBJ2-1; 9 bases agree with TRBD1. Germline CDR1 and CDR2: SQVTM and ANQGSEA. The CDR3 is made up of 15 amino acids. V shed 3 bases and J 9 bases; nucleotides not matched to a gene: 12. CDR3 DNA: TGCAGCGTTGAGGGCGGAGGACAGGGGATCGTTGAGCAGTTCTTC. It encodes CSVEGGGQGIVEQFF.

CDR3 region: CASSPSYREQETQYF. DNA for the CDR3: TGTGCCAGCAGCCCCTCCTACAGGGAACAAGAGACCCAGTACTTC. V usage is TRBV7-2 and J usage is TRBJ2-5, with a weak D call TRBD1 (6 bases). CDR1 is SGHTA and CDR2 is FQGNSA in the germline V gene. This CDR3 spans 15 amino acids. Trimming pared 5 bases from V and 2 bases from J, leaving 15 bases between.

This rearrangement joins TRBV5-6 to TRBJ2-7; D is unclear. The CDR3 sequence is 14 residues long. The ends were cut back, 1 base at V and 1 base at J, with 9 bases in the middle. Germline values: CDR1 SGHDT, CDR2 YYEEEE. CDR3 protein: CASSLSLTSYEQYF. Written as DNA, the CDR3 is TGTGCCAGCAGCTTGAGTCTAACTTCCTACGAGCAGTACTTC.

The chain links TRBV4-3 to TRBJ2-1, with 7 bases that match TRBD2. The CDR3 runs to 15 residues. J was trimmed by 7 bases and V by 0 bases; bases with no gene match: 6. The germline V gene has CDR1 LGHNA and CDR2 YSLEER. In nucleotides, the CDR3 is TGCGCCAGCAGCCAAGAAAGGCGGGGGTATAATGAGCAGTTCTTC. Its protein is CASSQERRGYNEQFF.

The V call is TRBV7-2, the J call TRBJ2-1; 16 nucleotides match TRBD2. Germline CDR1 and CDR2: SGHTA and FQGNSA. This CDR3 contains 15 residues. V lost 4 bases to trimming and J lost 10 bases; unmatched junction nucleotides: 4. The CDR3 sequence: CASSSGLAGGVEQFF. The CDR3, as DNA: TGTGCCAGCAGCTCGGGACTAGCGGGGGGGGTCGAGCAGTTCTTC.

The rearrangement links TRBV7-6 to TRBJ1-1; D not certain. The CDR3 extends over 14 amino acids. The germline V gene encodes CDR1 SGHVS and CDR2 FNYEAQ. Trimming stripped 1 base from V and 1 base from J, with 7 bases between. The CDR3 loop reads CASSLGGGNTEAFF. CDR3 DNA sequence: TGTGCCAGCAGCTTAGGGGGAGGGAACACTGAAGCTTTCTTT.

This rearrangement joins TRBV7-2 to TRBJ2-2; D perhaps matches TRBD2 (6 bases). Germline CDR1 reads SGHTA; CDR2 reads FQGNSA. The CDR3 is 14 residues long. V gave up 5 bases and J gave up 8 bases, with 15 bases separating them. CDR3 nucleotides: TGTGCCAGCAGCCCGGACGGCCGGGGGGGGGAGCTGTTTTTT. Its protein product is CASSPDGRGGELFF.

The CDR3 DNA reads as TGTGCCAGCACCGCAGCACCCGAGGGATCACCCCTCCACTTT. Translation: CASTAAPEGSPLHF. The chain is built from TRBV28 and TRBJ1-6; no definite D call. Germline V gene data show CDR1 as MDHEN and CDR2 as SYDVKM. The CDR3 runs 14 residues. Trimming took 7 bases from V and 10 from J, leaving 17 bases between them.

In this sample, this clone turned up a few times. The CDR3 nucleotides read TGTGCCAGCAGTGGGCGAGCGGGGGCTCTATCAGATACGCAGTATTTT. This sequence encodes CASSGRAGALSDTQYF. The chain couples TRBV6-1 to TRBJ2-3; 8 bases are a match to TRBD2. Trimming removed 4 bases from V and 4 bases from J; junction bases left unmatched: 10. The CDR3 has 16 amino acids. Germline V lookup: CDR1 MNHNS, CDR2 SASEGT.

For the CDR3, the DNA is TGCGCCAGCAGCCAAGAATCGGGACAGGGGTTTATTCCCTACGAGCAGTACTTC. Translating it yields CASSQESGQGFIPYEQYF. The chain uses TRBV4-1 and TRBJ2-7; 10 positions agree with TRBD1. Germline loops: CDR1 MGHRA, CDR2 YSYEKL. The trim removed 0 bases at V and 2 bases at J, leaving 10 bases unmatched. CDR3 size: 18 residues.

The rearrangement joins TRBV2 to TRBJ2-3, with TRBD1 identical over 8 bases. The germline V gene encodes CDR1 SNHLY and CDR2 FYNNEI. This CDR3 comprises 15 residues. The V gene end was trimmed by 5 bases and the J gene end by 6 bases; junction bases not matched to a gene: 10. CDR3: CASSPLAGGLDTQYF. In nucleotides, the CDR3 is TGTGCCAGCAGTCCCCTCGCAGGGGGCCTCGATACGCAGTATTTT.

The J gene is TRBJ1-1, the V gene TRBV7-2; D ambiguous. This CDR3 region has 14 residues. Trimming pared 2 bases from V and 4 bases from J, leaving 11 bases between. Germline CDR1 is SGHTA and CDR2 is FQGNSA. The CDR3 sequence: CASSLLRAATEAFF. The CDR3 region has the DNA TGTGCCAGCAGCTTATTGAGGGCAGCCACTGAAGCTTTCTTT.

The chain uses TRBV9 and TRBJ2-7, with 7 positions matching TRBD1. The CDR3 loop spans 14 amino acids. CDR1 and CDR2 (germline): SGDLS, YYNGEE. V was pared by 0 bases and J by 2 bases, with 2 bases of the junction left unmatched. CDR3 nucleotide sequence: TGTGCCAGCAGCGTAGAGGGACAGACCTACGAGCAGTACTTC. It is translated as CASSVEGQTYEQYF.

This clone was counted once. V gene TRBV19 combines with J gene TRBJ1-2; TRBD1 matches 11 bases. Germline CDR1 reads LNHDA; CDR2 reads SQIVND (reference sequence). The CDR3 has 17 residues. The ends lost 6 bases at V and 0 bases at J; junction bases unmatched: 9. The CDR3 here is CASRLDRGPWANYGYTF. In DNA, the CDR3 is TGTGCCAGTAGGTTGGACAGGGGGCCGTGGGCTAACTATGGCTACACCTTC.

The chain combines TRBV4-3 with TRBJ2-7; 8 bases fit TRBD1. J was trimmed by 0 bases and V by 1 base; bases with no gene match: 5. CDR1 and CDR2 (germline): LGHNA, YSLEER. The CDR3 runs to 16 residues. The CDR3 sequence: CASSQVYRGFSYEQYF. Written as DNA, the CDR3 is TGCGCCAGCAGCCAAGTTTACAGGGGGTTCTCCTACGAGCAGTACTTC.

The chain links TRBV5-4 to TRBJ2-7, with 8 bases aligning to TRBD1. Per the germline V gene, CDR1 is SGHNT and CDR2 is YYREEE (reference sequence). The CDR3 is 15 residues long. The J segment lost 2 bases and the V segment lost 4 bases, leaving 8 bases of the junction unmatched. The CDR3 reads CASSTTGTGTYEQYF. The CDR3 region has the DNA TGTGCCAGCAGCACCACCGGGACAGGCACCTACGAGCAGTACTTC.

This chain links TRBV27 with TRBJ1-1, with D unclear. Germline V gene data show CDR1 as MNHEY and CDR2 as SMNVEV (reference sequence). V was trimmed by 3 bases and J by 1 base, leaving 3 bases between them. The CDR3 totals 12 residues. The CDR3: CASSFGNTEAFF. DNA for the CDR3: TGTGCCAGCAGTTTCGGGAACACTGAAGCTTTCTTT.

This clone occurred a few times. The chain is built from TRBV2 and TRBJ2-6; 7 positions match TRBD1. The CDR3 extends over 17 amino acids. Germline loops: CDR1 SNHLY, CDR2 FYNNEI. V was clipped by 5 bases and J by 2 bases; unmatched bases: 9. CDR3 bases: TGTGCCAGCAGTCCTACCTTGACAGGGACTGGGGCCAACGTCCTGACTTTC. This gives the protein CASSPTLTGTGANVLTF.

The chain has TRBV6-1 and TRBJ1-5; 7 bases are shared with TRBD1. With V trimmed by 4 bases and J by 2 bases, 8 bases remained unmatched. In germline, CDR1 is MNHNS, CDR2 SASEGT. CDR3 length: 16 residues. The CDR3 reads CASSGGDSRRNQPQHF. CDR3 bases: TGTGCCAGCAGTGGCGGGGACAGCCGCCGCAATCAGCCCCAGCATTTT.

The gene calls are TRBV6-5 and TRBJ2-7, with D perhaps TRBD2 (6 bases). V dropped 1 base and J dropped 7 bases, with 14 bases sitting between them. The CDR3 consists of 14 residues. The germline gives CDR1 MNHEY, CDR2 SVGAGI. The CDR3 loop reads CASSYWQAEGEQYF. CDR3 sequence (DNA): TGTGCCAGCAGTTACTGGCAGGCGGAGGGGGAGCAGTACTTC.

V usage is TRBV5-4 and J usage is TRBJ1-2; D call uncertain. The CDR3 has 14 amino acids. The germline V gene encodes CDR1 SGHNT and CDR2 YYREEE (reference sequence). Trimming stripped 5 bases from V and 3 bases from J, with 14 bases between. CDR3 DNA: TGTGCCAGCAGATCTCATGGGAGAGACTATGGCTACACCTTC. This translates into CASRSHGRDYGYTF.

The chain couples TRBV7-2 to TRBJ2-1; 13 nucleotides match TRBD2. The CDR3 is made up of 17 amino acids. The ends lost 4 bases at V and 4 bases at J; junction bases unmatched: 7. CDR1 is SGHTA and CDR2 is FQGNSA in the germline V gene. The CDR3 DNA reads TGTGCCAGCAGCTCCTGGACTAGCGGGGGCCTATACAATGAGCAGTTCTTC. It yields the protein CASSSWTSGGLYNEQFF.